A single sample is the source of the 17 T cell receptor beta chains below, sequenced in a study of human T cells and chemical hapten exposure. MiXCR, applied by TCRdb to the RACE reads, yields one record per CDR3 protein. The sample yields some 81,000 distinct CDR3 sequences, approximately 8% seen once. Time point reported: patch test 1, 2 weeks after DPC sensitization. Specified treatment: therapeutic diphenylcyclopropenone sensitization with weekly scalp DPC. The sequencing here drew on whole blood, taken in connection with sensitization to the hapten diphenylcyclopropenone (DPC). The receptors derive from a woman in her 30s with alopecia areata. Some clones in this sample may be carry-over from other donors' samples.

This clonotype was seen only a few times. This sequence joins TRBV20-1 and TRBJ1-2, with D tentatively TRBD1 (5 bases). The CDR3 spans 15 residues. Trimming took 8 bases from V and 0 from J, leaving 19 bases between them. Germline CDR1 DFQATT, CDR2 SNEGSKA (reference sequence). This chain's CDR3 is CSLGTLTRANYGYTF. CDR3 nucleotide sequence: TGCAGTCTAGGGACTCTCACTCGGGCTAACTATGGCTACACCTTC.

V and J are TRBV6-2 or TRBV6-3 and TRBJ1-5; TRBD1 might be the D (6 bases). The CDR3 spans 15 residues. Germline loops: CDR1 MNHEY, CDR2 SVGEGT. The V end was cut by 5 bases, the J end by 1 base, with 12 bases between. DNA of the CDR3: TGTGCCAGCAGTCCGAGGGGGTTCAGCAATCAGCCCCAGCATTTT. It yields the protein CASSPRGFSNQPQHF.

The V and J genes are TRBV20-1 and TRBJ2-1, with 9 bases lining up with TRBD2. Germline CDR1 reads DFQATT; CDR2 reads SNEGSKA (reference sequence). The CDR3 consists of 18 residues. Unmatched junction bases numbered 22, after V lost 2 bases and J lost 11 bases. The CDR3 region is CSARPRVGAGGPINKQFF. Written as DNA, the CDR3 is TGCAGTGCTAGACCTAGGGTTGGGGCGGGGGGGCCAATTAATAAGCAGTTCTTC.

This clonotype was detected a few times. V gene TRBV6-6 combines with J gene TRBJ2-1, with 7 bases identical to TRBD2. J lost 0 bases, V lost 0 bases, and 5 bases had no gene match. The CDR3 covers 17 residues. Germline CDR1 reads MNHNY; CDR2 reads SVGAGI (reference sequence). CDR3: CASSYSKRGGSYNEQFF. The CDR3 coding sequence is TGTGCCAGCAGTTACTCTAAGCGGGGCGGCTCCTACAATGAGCAGTTCTTC.

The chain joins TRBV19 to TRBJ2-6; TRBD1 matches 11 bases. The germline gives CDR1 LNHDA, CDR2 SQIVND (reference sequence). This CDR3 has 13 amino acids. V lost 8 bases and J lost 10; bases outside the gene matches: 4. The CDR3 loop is CASVGTGGNVLTF. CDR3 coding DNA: TGTGCCAGTGTGGGGACAGGGGGTAACGTCCTGACTTTC.

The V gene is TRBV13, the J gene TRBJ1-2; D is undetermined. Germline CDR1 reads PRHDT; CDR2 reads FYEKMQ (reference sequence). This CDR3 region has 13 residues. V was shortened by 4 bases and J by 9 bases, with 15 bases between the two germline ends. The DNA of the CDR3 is TGTGCCAGCAGCTCCACATCGGATGGGAGCTACACCTTC. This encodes CASSSTSDGSYTF. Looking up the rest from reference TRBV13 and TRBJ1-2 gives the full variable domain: AAGVIQSPRHLIKEKRETATLKCYPIPRHDTVYWYQQGPGQDPQFLISFYEKMQSDKGSIPDRFSAQQFSDYHSELNMSSLELGDSALYFCASSSTSDGSYTFGSGTRLTVV.

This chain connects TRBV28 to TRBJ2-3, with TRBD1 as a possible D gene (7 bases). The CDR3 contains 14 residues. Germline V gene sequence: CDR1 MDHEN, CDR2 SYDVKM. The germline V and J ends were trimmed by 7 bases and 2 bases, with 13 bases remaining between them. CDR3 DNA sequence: TGTGCCAGCAAAGGGGGGACAGACACAGATACGCAGTATTTT. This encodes CASKGGTDTDTQYF. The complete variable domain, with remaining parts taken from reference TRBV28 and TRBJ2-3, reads DVKVTQSSRYLVKRTGEKVFLECVQDMDHENMFWYRQDPGLGLRLIYFSYDVKMKEKGDIPEGYSVSREKKERFSLILESASTNQTSMYLCASKGGTDTDTQYFGPGTRLTVL.

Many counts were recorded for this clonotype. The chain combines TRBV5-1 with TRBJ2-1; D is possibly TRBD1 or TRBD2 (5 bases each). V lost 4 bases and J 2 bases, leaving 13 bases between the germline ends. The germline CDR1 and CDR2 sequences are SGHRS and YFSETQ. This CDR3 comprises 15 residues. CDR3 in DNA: TGCGCCAGCAGCCCCGGGGCGGCCACCTACAATGAGCAGTTCTTC. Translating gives CASSPGAATYNEQFF. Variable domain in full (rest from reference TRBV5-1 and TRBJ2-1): KAGVTQTPRYLIKTRGQQVTLSCSPISGHRSVSWYQQTPGQGLQFLFEYFSETQRNKGNFPGRFSGRQFSNSRSEMNVSTLELGDSALYLCASSPGAATYNEQFFGPGTRLTVL.

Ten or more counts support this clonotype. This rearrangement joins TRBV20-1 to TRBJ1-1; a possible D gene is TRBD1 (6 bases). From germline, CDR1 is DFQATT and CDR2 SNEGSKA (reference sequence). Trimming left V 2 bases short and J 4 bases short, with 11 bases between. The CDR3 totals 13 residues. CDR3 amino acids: CSARYRVGTEAFF. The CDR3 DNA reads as TGCAGTGCTAGATACAGGGTGGGCACTGAAGCTTTCTTT.

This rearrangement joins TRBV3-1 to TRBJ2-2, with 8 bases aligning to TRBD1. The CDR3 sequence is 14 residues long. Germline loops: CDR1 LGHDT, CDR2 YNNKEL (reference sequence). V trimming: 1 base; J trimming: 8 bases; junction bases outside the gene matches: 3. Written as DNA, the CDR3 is TGTGCCAGCAGCCAAGGACAGGGGACGGGGGAGCTGTTTTTT. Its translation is CASSQGQGTGELFF.

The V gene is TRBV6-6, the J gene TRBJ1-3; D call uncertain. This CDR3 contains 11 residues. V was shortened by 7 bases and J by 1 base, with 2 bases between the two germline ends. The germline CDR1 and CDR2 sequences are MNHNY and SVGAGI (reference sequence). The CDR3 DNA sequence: TGTGCCAGCACATCTGGAAACACCATATATTTT. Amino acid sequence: CASTSGNTIYF.

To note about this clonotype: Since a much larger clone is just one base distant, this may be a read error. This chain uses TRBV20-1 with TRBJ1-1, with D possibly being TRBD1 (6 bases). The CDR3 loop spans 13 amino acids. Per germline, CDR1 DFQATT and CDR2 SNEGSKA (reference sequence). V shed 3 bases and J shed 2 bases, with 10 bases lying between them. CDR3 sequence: CSASSTGNTEAFF. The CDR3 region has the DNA TGCAGTGCTAGTTCGACAGGAAACACTGAAGCTTTCTTT.

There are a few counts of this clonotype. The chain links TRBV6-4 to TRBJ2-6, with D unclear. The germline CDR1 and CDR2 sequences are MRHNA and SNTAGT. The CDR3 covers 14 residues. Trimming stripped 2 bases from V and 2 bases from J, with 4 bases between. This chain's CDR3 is CASSDRPGANVLTF. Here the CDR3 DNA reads TGTGCCAGCAGTGACAGACCTGGGGCCAACGTCCTGACTTTC.

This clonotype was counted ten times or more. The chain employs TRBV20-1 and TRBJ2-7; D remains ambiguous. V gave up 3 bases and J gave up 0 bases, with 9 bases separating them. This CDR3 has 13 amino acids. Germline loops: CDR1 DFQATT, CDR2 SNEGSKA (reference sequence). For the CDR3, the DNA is TGCAGTGCTAGGTTCGGGCTCTCCTACGAGCAGTACTTC. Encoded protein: CSARFGLSYEQYF.

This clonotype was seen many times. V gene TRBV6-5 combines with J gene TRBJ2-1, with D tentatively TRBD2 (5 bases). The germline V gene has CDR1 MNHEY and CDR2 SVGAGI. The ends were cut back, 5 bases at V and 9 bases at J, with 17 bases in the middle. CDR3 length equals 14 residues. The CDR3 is CASSTVLGIVEQFF. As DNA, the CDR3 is TGTGCCAGCAGTACAGTACTAGGGATTGTTGAGCAGTTCTTC.

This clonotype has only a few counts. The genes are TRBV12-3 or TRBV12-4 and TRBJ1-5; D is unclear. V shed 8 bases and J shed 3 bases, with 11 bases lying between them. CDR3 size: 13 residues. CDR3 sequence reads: CASSTFYNQPQHF. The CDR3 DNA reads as TGTGCCAGCTCGACCTTCTACAATCAGCCCCAGCATTTT.

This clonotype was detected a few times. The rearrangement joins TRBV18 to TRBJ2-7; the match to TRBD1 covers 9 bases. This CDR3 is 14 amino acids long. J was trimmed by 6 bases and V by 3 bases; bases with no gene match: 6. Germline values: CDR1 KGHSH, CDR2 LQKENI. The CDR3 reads CASSPGQGLIEQYF. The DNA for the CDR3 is TGTGCCAGCTCACCGGGACAGGGTCTAATCGAGCAGTACTTC. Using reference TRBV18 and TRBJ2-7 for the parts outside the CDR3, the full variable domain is NAGVMQNPRHLVRRRGQEARLRCSPMKGHSHVYWYRQLPEEGLKFMVYLQKENIIDESGMPKERFSAEFPKEGPSILRIQQVVRGDSAAYFCASSPGQGLIEQYFGPGTRLTVT.